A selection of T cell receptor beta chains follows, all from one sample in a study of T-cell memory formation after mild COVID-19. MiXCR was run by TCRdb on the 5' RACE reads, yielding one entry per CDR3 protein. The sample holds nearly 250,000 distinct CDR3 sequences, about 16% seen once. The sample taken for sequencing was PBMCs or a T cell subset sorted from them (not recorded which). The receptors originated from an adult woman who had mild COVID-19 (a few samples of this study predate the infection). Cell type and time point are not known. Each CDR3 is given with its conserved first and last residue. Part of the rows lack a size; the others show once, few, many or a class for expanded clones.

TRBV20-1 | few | CSASTGSTDTQYF
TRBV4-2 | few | CASSQEVGGGKREKLFF
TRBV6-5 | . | CASSLIPGQGIDEQYF
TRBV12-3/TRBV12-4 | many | CASSPTGANYGYTF
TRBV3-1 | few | CASSQEMLIRELFF
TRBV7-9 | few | CASSSPLWVTGELFF
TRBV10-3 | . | CAISESIGSYGYTF
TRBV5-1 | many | CASSLDPNYGYTF
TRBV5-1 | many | CASSLGQGAPKDTQYF
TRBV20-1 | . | CSAQDPRADEQYF
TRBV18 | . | CASSSWRGQGMGNTEAFF
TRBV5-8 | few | CASSSSGDHQETQYF
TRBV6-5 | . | CASRMGGSAYGYTF
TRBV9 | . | CASSVDGQSYEQYF
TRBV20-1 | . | CSAQKYPGELFF
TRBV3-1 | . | CASSQPGGSTRQYF
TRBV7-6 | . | CASSLGSGVSTDTQYF
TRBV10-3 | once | CATGTGGEKLFF
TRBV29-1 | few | CSVSRVAGNQETQYF
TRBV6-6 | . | CASSAEGLAGQETQYF
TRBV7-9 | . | CASSHWDSKKTQYF
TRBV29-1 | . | CSVGGQSSTGELFF
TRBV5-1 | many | CASRFGELEQFF
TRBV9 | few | CASSVAGNTEAFF
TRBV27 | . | CASSPWTVSSYDSGANVLTF
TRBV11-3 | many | CASSLKREDNEQFF
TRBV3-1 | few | CASSDLSSGGYEQYF
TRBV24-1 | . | CATSDRHRVGAFF
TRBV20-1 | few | CSARDRWGWETGELFF
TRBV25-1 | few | CATRQTSDSPLHF
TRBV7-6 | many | CASSLQGFYGYTF
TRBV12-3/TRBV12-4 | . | CASRPRTSGPLKTGELFF
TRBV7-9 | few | CASSLWAGDSYNEQFF
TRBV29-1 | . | CSVGQGGYEQYF
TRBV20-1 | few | CSARTGDTIYF
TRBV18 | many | CASSPPPGTGGTDIQYF
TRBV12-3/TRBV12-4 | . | CASSFLSAGGSSSGDTIYF
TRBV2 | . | CASTGTGGEIDYGYTF